The source of this TCR beta chain is a study of T cell responses to AZD1222 COVID-19 vaccine. Study results and caveats: None of the repertoires were sampled until the peak T cell response had passed. Donors in the cohort were predominantly white British and more often female, and clonal diversity was possibly underestimated. Among vaccine-associated CD4 TCRs, coverage spanned spike, with dominance at 160-218 and 743-854.

Germline V gene lookup returns CDR1 SGDLS and CDR2 YYNGEE. The junction had 8 bases not matched to a gene; V was cut back by 4 bases and J by 5 bases. The length of the CDR3 is 17 residues. Worth noting for this clone: Its antigen is not identified.

Repertoires were generated with immunoSEQ multiplex PCR, while TCRdb's copy carries only in-frame clones and drops some. Here the sample spans some 130,000 clones, approximately 90% being singletons. The V gene is TRBV9, the J gene TRBJ2-2; 13 positions match TRBD2. The starting material was peripheral blood, obtained 28 days after the second AZD1222 dose. The TCR was taken from an adult who received the AZD1222 COVID-19 vaccine. CDR3 sequence (DNA): TGTGCCAGCAGCTCCCGGACTAGCGGGAGTTCTACCGGGGAGCTGTTTTTT. Encoded protein: CASSSRTSGSSTGELFF. The entire variable domain, with the rest obtained from reference TRBV9 and TRBJ2-2, is as follows: DSGVTQTPKHLITATGQRVTLRCSPRSGDLSVYWYQQSLDQGLQFLIQYYNGEERAKGNILERFSAQQFPDLHSELNLSSLELGDSALYFCASSSRTSGSSTGELFFGEGSRLTVL.